A selection of T cell receptor beta chains follows, all from one sample in a study of CD8 T cells in Susac syndrome. TCRdb independently ran MiXCR on the immunoSEQ multiplex PCR reads; one entry per CDR3 protein. This sample carries 200,000 to 250,000 distinct CDR3 sequences, 95% of them seen once, and the ten largest clones take about 0.091%. Sequenced sample: CD4+ T cells from PBMCs. The receptors were sampled from a human donor with multiple sclerosis. The CDR3 runs from the conserved cysteine through the conserved F or W. Fields, in order: J gene, D gene, V gene, clone size, CDR3 protein, CDR3 DNA. A D gene is named only where the DNA matches it firmly. Clone size is shown for a subset of rows, as once, few, many or a class of expanded clone.

TRBJ2-2,TRBD2,TRBV6-5,NA,CASSYFTSGAGELFF,TGTGCCAGCAGTTACTTCACTAGCGGGGCCGGGGAGCTGTTTTTT
TRBJ1-5,NA,TRBV30,NA,CAWSGVRGGQPQHF,TGTGCCTGGAGTGGCGTCAGGGGCGGGCAGCCCCAGCATTTT
TRBJ1-5,NA,TRBV16,NA,CASSQATRNQPQHF,TGTGCCAGCAGCCAGGCCACAAGAAATCAGCCCCAGCATTTT
TRBJ1-5,NA,TRBV15,NA,CATSRGGDQPQHF,TGTGCCACCAGCAGGGGAGGCGATCAGCCCCAGCATTTT
TRBJ1-5,TRBD1,TRBV20-1,NA,CSARPGGGNQPQHF,TGCAGTGCTAGACCAGGGGGCGGCAATCAGCCCCAGCATTTT
TRBJ2-5,NA,TRBV12-3/TRBV12-4,NA,CASRRAGQGRETQYF,TGTGCCAGCAGGCGGGCGGGGCAGGGGAGAGAGACCCAGTACTTC
TRBJ2-1,TRBD2,TRBV30,NA,CAWSVFTGTSISGPSNEQFF,TGTGCCTGGAGTGTATTTACCGGGACTAGTATTTCCGGCCCGTCAAATGAGCAGTTCTTC
TRBJ1-1,TRBD1,TRBV30,NA,CAWRGQPNTEAFF,TGTGCCTGGAGGGGACAGCCTAACACTGAAGCTTTCTTT
TRBJ1-1,NA,TRBV9,NA,CASSVDGATEAFF,TGTGCCAGCAGCGTAGATGGGGCCACTGAAGCTTTCTTT
TRBJ2-1,TRBD2,TRBV6-6,NA,CASSASGSFPNEQFF,TGTGCCAGCAGTGCTAGCGGGAGTTTCCCCAATGAGCAGTTCTTC
TRBJ2-7,NA,TRBV20-1,NA,CSAIGGSYEQYF,TGCAGTGCTATCGGTGGGTCCTACGAGCAGTACTTC
TRBJ1-4,NA,TRBV29-1,NA,CSAATGPNEKLFF,TGCAGCGCCGCCACAGGGCCGAATGAAAAACTGTTTTTT
TRBJ2-7,NA,TRBV29-1,NA,CSASPGGYEQYF,TGCAGCGCCTCCCCAGGGGGGTACGAGCAGTACTTC
TRBJ2-5,NA,TRBV7-2,NA,CASSLAPGAQETQYF,TGTGCCAGCAGCTTAGCGCCCGGAGCCCAAGAGACCCAGTACTTC
TRBJ1-1,NA,TRBV10-3,NA,CAIGGDRRGTEAFF,TGTGCCATCGGGGGGGACCGACGGGGCACTGAAGCTTTCTTT
TRBJ2-6,NA,TRBV9,NA,CASSVATGKQPGANVLTF,TGTGCCAGCAGCGTAGCTACAGGGAAGCAGCCTGGGGCCAACGTCCTGACTTTC
TRBJ2-7,NA,TRBV29-1,NA,CSVAVLARSYEQYF,TGCAGCGTTGCGGTACTAGCAAGATCCTACGAGCAGTACTTC
TRBJ1-2,TRBD1,TRBV27,NA,CASSIRQGSYGYTF,TGTGCCAGCAGCATCCGACAGGGGAGCTATGGCTACACCTTC
TRBJ2-7,NA,TRBV28,NA,CASRPSLSGYGQYF,TGTGCCAGCAGGCCTAGCCTGTCGGGGTACGGGCAGTACTTC
TRBJ2-1,NA,TRBV27,NA,CASSSIGVREGNEQFF,TGTGCCAGCAGTTCCATCGGGGTAAGGGAAGGCAATGAGCAGTTCTTC
TRBJ1-4,NA,TRBV5-6,NA,CASSLMGSNEKLFF,TGTGCCAGCAGCCTGATGGGAAGTAATGAAAAACTGTTTTTT
TRBJ2-7,NA,TRBV29-1,NA,CSVKGPSEQYF,TGCAGCGTTAAGGGACCAAGCGAGCAGTACTTC
TRBJ1-1,TRBD1,TRBV14,NA,CASSLSTGTEAFF,TGTGCCAGCAGCCTCTCGACAGGGACTGAAGCTTTCTTT
TRBJ1-1,NA,TRBV28,NA,CASISSLIMNTEAFF,TGTGCCAGCATCTCCAGCCTTATCATGAACACTGAAGCTTTCTTT
TRBJ2-7,NA,TRBV20-1,NA,CSARDGQGRREQYF,TGCAGTGCTAGAGATGGGCAGGGAAGGCGCGAGCAGTACTTC
TRBJ1-2,NA,TRBV2,once,CASSTLKEGGDGYTF,TGTGCCAGCAGTACCTTAAAAGAAGGGGGTGACGGCTACACCTTC
TRBJ2-5,TRBD1,TRBV18,NA,CASSPDRLQETQYF,TGTGCCAGCTCACCGGACAGGCTCCAAGAGACCCAGTACTTC
TRBJ2-1,NA,TRBV7-3,NA,CASSLLGQQEQFF,TGTGCCAGCAGCTTATTAGGGCAGCAGGAGCAGTTCTTC
TRBJ2-7,NA,TRBV12-3/TRBV12-4,NA,CASRRGLGEKIYEQYF,TGTGCCAGCAGAAGGGGTCTCGGAGAAAAGATCTACGAGCAGTACTTC
TRBJ1-2,NA,TRBV12-3/TRBV12-4,NA,CASSLGSILGQGFAGYTF,TGTGCCAGCAGTTTGGGTTCGATCCTCGGCCAGGGGTTTGCTGGCTACACCTTC
TRBJ2-1,TRBD1,TRBV3-1,NA,CASSQGGRTGSYNEQFF,TGTGCCAGCAGCCAAGGCGGTCGGACAGGCTCCTACAATGAGCAGTTCTTC
TRBJ2-1,NA,TRBV20-1,NA,CSASWSREVNEQFF,TGCAGTGCTAGTTGGTCCAGGGAGGTCAATGAGCAGTTCTTC
TRBJ1-3,NA,TRBV29-1,NA,CSVTFLTGNTIYF,TGCAGCGTTACATTCTTGACTGGAAACACCATATATTTT
TRBJ2-7,NA,TRBV25-1,NA,CASSQGRGGLVYEQYF,TGTGCCAGCAGCCAGGGGCGCGGGGGACTGGTGTACGAGCAGTACTTC
TRBJ1-5,NA,TRBV3-1,NA,CASSQEGSNQPQHF,TGTGCCAGCAGCCAAGAGGGCAGCAATCAGCCCCAGCATTTT
TRBJ2-3,TRBD2,TRBV20-1,NA,CSARGTSADTQYF,TGCAGTGCTAGAGGGACTAGCGCAGATACGCAGTATTTT
TRBJ2-1,NA,TRBV3-1,NA,CASSQDYNEQFF,TGTGCCAGCAGCCAAGACTACAATGAGCAGTTCTTC
TRBJ2-7,NA,TRBV13,NA,CASRNRLGSYEQYF,TGTGCCAGCAGAAACCGTTTGGGCTCCTACGAGCAGTACTTC
TRBJ1-3,NA,TRBV3-1,NA,CASSQDHVPGNTIYF,TGTGCCAGCAGCCAAGACCACGTACCTGGAAACACCATATATTTT
TRBJ2-1,TRBD2,TRBV7-9,NA,CASSPRLAGGLREQFF,TGTGCCAGCAGCCCTCGACTAGCGGGAGGACTGAGAGAGCAGTTCTTC
TRBJ2-7,TRBD2,TRBV5-4,NA,CASSHSGGRGYEQYF,TGTGCCAGCAGCCATAGCGGGGGTCGGGGTTACGAGCAGTACTTC
TRBJ2-7,TRBD1,TRBV20-1,NA,CSARTGASYEQYF,TGCAGTGCTAGAACAGGGGCTTCCTACGAGCAGTACTTC
TRBJ1-6,NA,TRBV29-1,NA,CSVLTGQNGNSPLHF,TGCAGCGTCCTTACCGGCCAGAACGGGAATTCACCCCTCCACTTT
TRBJ2-5,TRBD2,TRBV4-2,NA,CASSQGASGNQETQYF,TGTGCCAGCAGCCAAGGGGCTAGCGGGAACCAAGAGACCCAGTACTTC
TRBJ2-7,NA,TRBV6-5,NA,CASSPRQDVQYF,TGTGCCAGCAGTCCACGACAGGACGTGCAGTACTTC
TRBJ2-5,TRBD2,TRBV29-1,NA,CSVRSGSETQYF,TGCAGCGTTCGCAGCGGGAGTGAGACCCAGTACTTC
TRBJ2-2,NA,TRBV2,NA,CASSLEANTGELFF,TGTGCCAGCAGTTTGGAAGCGAACACCGGGGAGCTGTTTTTT
TRBJ2-1,TRBD1,TRBV7-9,NA,CASSLVGGSTLNEQFF,TGTGCCAGCAGCTTAGTAGGGGGCAGTACCCTCAATGAGCAGTTCTTC
TRBJ1-2,TRBD1,TRBV29-1,NA,CSVTGDGYTF,TGCAGCGTGACAGGGGATGGCTACACCTTC
TRBJ1-2,NA,TRBV20-1,NA,CSASKILSPYGYTF,TGCAGTGCTAGTAAAATACTCTCCCCCTATGGCTACACCTTC
TRBJ2-2,NA,TRBV20-1,NA,CSARKLARGELFF,TGCAGTGCTAGAAAGCTAGCCCGCGGGGAGCTGTTTTTT
TRBJ1-2,NA,TRBV19,NA,CASSRAGTYGYTF,TGTGCCAGTAGTCGGGCAGGAACCTATGGCTACACCTTC
TRBJ1-2,NA,TRBV18,NA,CASSPSPPLYGYTF,TGTGCCAGCTCACCATCACCGCCCCTCTATGGCTACACCTTC
TRBJ2-7,NA,TRBV29-1,NA,CSVWGRDGVNEQYF,TGCAGCGTCTGGGGCAGGGACGGGGTCAACGAGCAGTACTTC
TRBJ1-1,TRBD1,TRBV9,NA,CASSVGTGIMNTEAFF,TGTGCCAGCAGCGTTGGGACAGGAATTATGAACACTGAAGCTTTCTTT
TRBJ2-6,TRBD1,TRBV29-1,NA,CSVEEGTGVSGANVLTF,TGCAGCGTTGAAGAGGGGACAGGTGTCTCTGGGGCCAACGTCCTGACTTTC
TRBJ2-1,NA,TRBV29-1,NA,CSVWGRQSSYNEQFF,TGCAGCGTTTGGGGCAGACAGTCCTCCTACAATGAGCAGTTCTTC
TRBJ2-6,NA,TRBV7-3,NA,CASSFDRSSGANVLTF,TGTGCCAGCAGCTTTGACAGGAGCTCTGGGGCCAACGTCCTGACTTTC
TRBJ2-5,TRBD2,TRBV6-2/TRBV6-3,NA,CASSTGLRYQETQYF,TGTGCCAGCAGTACGGGACTACGGTACCAAGAGACCCAGTACTTC